Each of the 27 T cell receptor beta chains below was sequenced from the same sample in a study of ipilimumab plus nivolumab after autologous stem cell transplantation. The method was immunoSEQ multiplex PCR; TCRdb's version includes in-frame clones alone and lacks a portion of them. The data hold approximately 16,000 clones, with 60% to 75% observed a single time. The sequences come from PBMCs, collected in a trial of ipilimumab plus nivolumab as post-transplant consolidation. The receptors come from a male donor with primary mediastinal lymphoma.

This rearrangement joins TRBV10-3 to TRBJ2-3; D is unclear. The CDR3 loop spans 11 amino acids. In germline, CDR1 is ENHRY, CDR2 SYGVKD. CDR3 residues: CSSLSTDTQYF. The CDR3 coding sequence is TGTTCCAGCCTTAGCACAGATACGCAGTATTTT.

The rearrangement joins TRBV5-6 to TRBJ1-2; D remains unclear. The CDR3 runs to 13 residues. CDR1 and CDR2 (germline): SGHDT, YYEEEE. Between the trimmed V and J ends, which lost 2 bases and 6 bases, there was a span of 11 bases. The CDR3 is CASSLRTRHGYTF. The CDR3 bases are TGTGCCAGCAGCTTAAGGACGAGGCATGGCTACACCTTC.

The gene calls are TRBV7-8 and TRBJ1-1; 7 nucleotides agree with TRBD1. Germline values: CDR1 SGHVS, CDR2 FQNEAQ. V was pared by 11 bases and J by 0 bases, with 12 bases of the junction left unmatched. The CDR3 length is 15 residues. For the CDR3, the DNA is TGTGCCGGAACCAGGGGGAAGGGAATGAACACTGAAGCTTTCTTT. Protein sequence: CAGTRGKGMNTEAFF. Together with reference TRBV7-8 and TRBJ1-1, the CDR3 gives the full variable domain: GAGVSQSPRYKVAKRGQDVALRCDPISGHVSLFWYQQALGQGPEFLTYFQNEAQLDKSGLPSDRFFAERPEGSVSTLKIQRTQQEDSAVYLCAGTRGKGMNTEAFFGQGTRLTVV.

This chain uses TRBV27 with TRBJ2-2, with D perhaps matching TRBD1 (5 bases). This CDR3 spans 16 amino acids. Trimming shortened V by 7 bases and J by 1 base, and 16 bases separated the two germline ends. CDR1 is MNHEY, CDR2 SMNVEV, per germline (reference sequence). The CDR3 coding sequence is TGTGCCAGCAAAGGCGATCAGGGATTGAACACCGGGGAGCTGTTTTTT. It encodes CASKGDQGLNTGELFF.

Comment on this clone: The junction shows a germline mismatch at one end, possibly a read error. The chain joins TRBV7-7 to TRBJ2-5; TRBD2 aligns across 8 bases. Germline V lookup: CDR1 SSHAT, CDR2 FNYEAQ (reference sequence). The CDR3 extends over 15 amino acids. In DNA, the CDR3 is TGTGCTAGCAGCCCGGGACTAGGGCGTGTGGAGACCCAGTACTTC. Protein sequence: CASSPGLGRVETQYF.

The V and J genes are TRBV5-5 and TRBJ2-3; 7 nucleotides match TRBD2. Looked up from germline, CDR1 is SGHKS and CDR2 is YYEKEE (reference sequence). Unmatched junction bases numbered 6, after V lost 1 base and J lost 7 bases. This CDR3 spans 14 amino acids. The DNA for the CDR3 is TGTGCCAGCAGCTTGTCTGGGGAGGGGAATACGCAGTATTTT. This sequence encodes CASSLSGEGNTQYF.

The count of this clone is one. This chain connects TRBV28 to TRBJ2-7; TRBD1 agrees at 8 bases. The CDR3 consists of 15 residues. Per the germline V gene, CDR1 is MDHEN and CDR2 is SYDVKM. The J segment lost 7 bases and the V segment lost 5 bases, leaving 13 bases of the junction unmatched. CDR3 residues: CASSAHLTGAGEQYF. The DNA of the CDR3 is TGTGCCAGCAGTGCCCATCTGACAGGGGCAGGGGAGCAGTACTTC. Based on the CDR3 plus reference TRBV28 and TRBJ2-7, the full variable domain is DVKVTQSSRYLVKRTGEKVFLECVQDMDHENMFWYRQDPGLGLRLIYFSYDVKMKEKGDIPEGYSVSREKKERFSLILESASTNQTSMYLCASSAHLTGAGEQYFGPGTRLTVT.

This sequence joins TRBV6-1 and TRBJ1-2, with D possibly being TRBD1 (6 bases). Looked up from germline, CDR1 is MNHNS and CDR2 is SASEGT. V was pared by 2 bases and J by 8 bases, with 15 bases between. The CDR3 extends over 14 amino acids. The CDR3 sequence is CASSEMRGAGGYTF. DNA of the CDR3: TGTGCCAGCAGTGAAATGAGGGGGGCTGGAGGCTACACCTTC.

The chain carries TRBV6-1 and TRBJ1-6, with TRBD1 identical over 8 bases. The germline CDR1 and CDR2 sequences are MNHNS and SASEGT. Trimming cost V 5 bases and J 6 bases; bases outside gene matches: 6. The CDR3 contains 15 residues. CDR3 nucleotide sequence: TGTGCCAGCAGTCCCGGGACAGGCCTTAATTCACCCCTCCACTTT. Translating it yields CASSPGTGLNSPLHF.

The J gene is TRBJ2-5, the V gene TRBV4-1; a weak D match, TRBD1 (7 bases). The CDR3 runs 16 residues. CDR1 is MGHRA and CDR2 is YSYEKL in the germline V gene. V lost 1 base to trimming and J lost 4 bases, with 16 bases between them. The CDR3 spells CASSQGQGGLPETQYF. CDR3 DNA sequence: TGCGCCAGCAGCCAAGGGCAGGGGGGCCTTCCAGAGACCCAGTACTTC.

The CDR3 here is CASSTGRSPLHF. As DNA, the CDR3 is TGTGCCAGCAGCACCGGGCGGTCACCCCTCCACTTT. The V gene is TRBV27, the J gene TRBJ1-6; D gene ambiguous. The CDR3 runs to 12 residues. Germline V lookup: CDR1 MNHEY, CDR2 SMNVEV (reference sequence). Trimming pared 6 bases from V and 10 bases from J, leaving 10 bases between.

This clone was seen a single time. V and J are TRBV27 and TRBJ1-4; a possible D gene is TRBD1 (6 bases). V was pared by 4 bases and J by 2 bases, with 11 bases between. CDR1 MNHEY and CDR2 SMNVEV come from the germline V gene (reference sequence). The CDR3 is 15 residues long. The CDR3 here is CASSSKTGTNEKLFF. As DNA, the CDR3 is TGTGCCAGCAGTTCGAAGACAGGTACTAATGAAAAACTGTTTTTT. The full variable domain, rest sourced from reference TRBV27 and TRBJ1-4, is EAQVTQNPRYLITVTGKKLTVTCSQNMNHEYMSWYRQDPGLGLRQIYYSMNVEVTDKGDVPEGYKVSRKEKRNFPLILESPSPNQTSLYFCASSSKTGTNEKLFFGSGTQLSVL.

This chain connects TRBV11-3 to TRBJ2-2, with D unresolved. Germline V gene sequence: CDR1 SGHNT, CDR2 YENEEA. V was shortened by 2 bases and J by 4 bases, with 5 bases between the two germline ends. CDR3 size: 13 residues. In nucleotides, the CDR3 is TGTGCCAGCAGCTTACTAACCACCGGGGAGCTGTTTTTT. This encodes CASSLLTTGELFF. The variable domain in full, completed from reference TRBV11-3 and TRBJ2-2, reads EAGVVQSPRYKIIEKKQPVAFWCNPISGHNTLYWYLQNLGQGPELLIRYENEEAVDDSQLPKDRFSAERLKGVDSTLKIQPAELGDSAVYLCASSLLTTGELFFGEGSRLTVL.

The chain joins TRBV28 to TRBJ2-2; tentative D call: TRBD2 (5 bases). Trimming pared 2 bases from V and 0 bases from J, leaving 10 bases between. The CDR3 covers 16 residues. Looked up from germline, CDR1 is MDHEN and CDR2 is SYDVKM. Written as DNA, the CDR3 is TGTGCCAGCAGTTTAAGTGGGAGCGCGAACACCGGGGAGCTGTTTTTT. Protein: CASSLSGSANTGELFF.

The V call is TRBV2, the J call TRBJ1-4, with 7 bases fitting TRBD1. Germline CDR1 SNHLY, CDR2 FYNNEI. Trimming at V came to 8 bases and at J to 2 bases, leaving 14 bases not matched to a gene. There are 17 residues in the CDR3. The CDR3 DNA reads TGTGCCAGCGCCTTCGGGGGGCCGGGACAGACTAATGAAAAACTGTTTTTT. Translation gives CASAFGGPGQTNEKLFF. Filled out from reference TRBV2 and TRBJ1-4, the complete variable domain reads EPEVTQTPSHQVTQMGQEVILRCVPISNHLYFYWYRQILGQKVEFLVSFYNNEISEKSEIFDDQFSVERPDGSNFTLKIRSTKLEDSAMYFCASAFGGPGQTNEKLFFGSGTQLSVL.

The chain couples TRBV27 to TRBJ1-3, with TRBD1 as a possible D gene (6 bases). Trimming removed 5 bases from V and 2 bases from J, with 13 bases in between. Per the germline V gene, CDR1 is MNHEY and CDR2 is SMNVEV (reference sequence). The CDR3 is 15 amino acids. The CDR3 DNA follows: TGTGCCAGCAGTCACCCCGGGGGGCCTGGAAACACCATATATTTT. This translates into CASSHPGGPGNTIYF.

In DNA form, the CDR3 reads TGTGCCAGCAGCCCCCGTGACAGGTCAGACACTGAAGCTTTCTTT. The encoded protein is CASSPRDRSDTEAFF. The V gene is TRBV5-4, the J gene TRBJ1-1; D is possibly TRBD1 (6 bases). V dropped 4 bases and J dropped 3 bases, with 16 bases sitting between them. The CDR3 is made up of 15 amino acids. Germline V gives CDR1 SGHNT, CDR2 YYREEE (reference sequence).

This clone has more than one count but fewer than ten. At one boundary the junction diverges from the germline segment, which might be a read error. The rearrangement links TRBV7-7 to TRBJ2-5; TRBD1 or TRBD2 may be the D gene (5 bases each). CDR1 and CDR2 (germline): SSHAT, FNYEAQ (reference sequence). The CDR3 has 15 residues. CDR3 bases: TGTGCTAGCAGCACGGGACGCTCTTACCAAGAGACCCAGTACTTC. It specifies CASSTGRSYQETQYF. Full variable domain (remainder filled in from reference TRBV7-7 and TRBJ2-5): GAGVSQSPRYKVTKRGQDVTLRCDPISSHATLYWYQQALGQGPEFLTYFNYEAQPDKSGLPSDRFSAERPEGSISTLTIQRTEQRDSAMYRCASSTGRSYQETQYFGPGTRLLVL.

A single count supports this clone. This rearrangement joins TRBV4-2 to TRBJ1-2, with D hard to call. Between the trimmed V and J ends, which lost 1 base and 1 base, there was a span of 10 bases. The germline gives CDR1 LGHNA, CDR2 YNFKEQ. The CDR3 extends over 15 amino acids. The CDR3 sequence is CASSQGSYFNYGYTF. The CDR3 coding sequence is TGTGCCAGCAGCCAAGGGAGTTACTTTAACTATGGCTACACCTTC.

This chain uses TRBV28 with TRBJ2-3; weak D call: TRBD1 (5 bases). Per germline, CDR1 MDHEN and CDR2 SYDVKM. The CDR3 runs 15 residues. The ends were cut back, 5 bases at V and 3 bases at J, with 15 bases in the middle. DNA of the CDR3: TGTGCCAGCAGTCCCCATGGAAAGGGGACAGATACGCAGTATTTT. This sequence encodes CASSPHGKGTDTQYF. Together with reference TRBV28 and TRBJ2-3, the CDR3 gives the full variable domain: DVKVTQSSRYLVKRTGEKVFLECVQDMDHENMFWYRQDPGLGLRLIYFSYDVKMKEKGDIPEGYSVSREKKERFSLILESASTNQTSMYLCASSPHGKGTDTQYFGPGTRLTVL.

This chain links TRBV4-1 with TRBJ2-4, with D perhaps TRBD1 (6 bases). Trimming shortened V by 2 bases and J by 0 bases, and 17 bases separated the two germline ends. The CDR3 extends over 18 amino acids. CDR1 MGHRA and CDR2 YSYEKL come from the germline V gene. CDR3 nucleotides: TGCGCCAGCAGCCAAATGAATACGAGGGGGTTAGCCAAAAACATTCAGTACTTC. This encodes CASSQMNTRGLAKNIQYF.

V is TRBV5-1 and J is TRBJ2-5; the D is unclear. The V and J ends lost 2 bases and 2 bases respectively, with 1 base between them. The CDR3 is made up of 11 amino acids. Germline V gives CDR1 SGHRS, CDR2 YFSETQ. The CDR3 bases are TGCGCCAGCAGCTTACAAGAGACCCAGTACTTC. It is translated as CASSLQETQYF.

The chain uses TRBV28 and TRBJ1-1; no reliable D call. The germline V and J ends were trimmed by 2 bases and 0 bases, with 13 bases remaining between them. The CDR3 has 16 residues. Per germline, CDR1 MDHEN and CDR2 SYDVKM. The CDR3, as DNA: TGTGCCAGCAGTTTAATGGGGAGCCAATTGAACACTGAAGCTTTCTTT. The encoded protein is CASSLMGSQLNTEAFF.

The rearrangement joins TRBV27 to TRBJ2-2, with D maybe TRBD1 (5 bases). The CDR3 sequence is 15 residues long. The germline gives CDR1 MNHEY, CDR2 SMNVEV (reference sequence). The V end was cut by 2 bases, the J end by 4 bases, with 11 bases between. In DNA form, the CDR3 reads TGTGCCAGCAGTTTAGGGGCCTGGTCCACCGGGGAGCTGTTTTTT. It is translated as CASSLGAWSTGELFF.

V gene TRBV20-1 combines with J gene TRBJ2-1, with D possibly matching TRBD2 (5 bases). Germline CDR1 and CDR2: DFQATT and SNEGSKA (reference sequence). The CDR3 length is 11 residues. V lost 7 bases and J 8 bases, leaving 12 bases between the germline ends. This chain's CDR3 is CSGTSVDEQFF. CDR3 nucleotides: TGCAGTGGCACTAGTGTCGATGAGCAGTTCTTC.

The gene calls are TRBV15 and TRBJ1-1; D unresolved. Germline CDR1 is LNHNV and CDR2 is YYDKDF (reference sequence). Deletions cut 1 base from V and 0 bases from J, with 9 bases between. This CDR3 contains 15 residues. CDR3 loop: CATSRGADMNTEAFF. The CDR3 DNA follows: TGTGCCACCAGCAGAGGGGCAGATATGAACACTGAAGCTTTCTTT.

In this sample, this clone turned up a few times. This chain connects TRBV7-2 to TRBJ1-5, with a weak D call TRBD1 (6 bases). The CDR3 is made up of 17 amino acids. Germline V gene sequence: CDR1 SGHTA, CDR2 FQGNSA. The V and J ends lost 5 bases and 0 bases respectively, with 17 bases between them. The CDR3 DNA follows: TGTGCCAGCAGCCTCCTAACAGGGTGGGTTAGCAATCAGCCCCAGCATTTT. Its protein is CASSLLTGWVSNQPQHF.